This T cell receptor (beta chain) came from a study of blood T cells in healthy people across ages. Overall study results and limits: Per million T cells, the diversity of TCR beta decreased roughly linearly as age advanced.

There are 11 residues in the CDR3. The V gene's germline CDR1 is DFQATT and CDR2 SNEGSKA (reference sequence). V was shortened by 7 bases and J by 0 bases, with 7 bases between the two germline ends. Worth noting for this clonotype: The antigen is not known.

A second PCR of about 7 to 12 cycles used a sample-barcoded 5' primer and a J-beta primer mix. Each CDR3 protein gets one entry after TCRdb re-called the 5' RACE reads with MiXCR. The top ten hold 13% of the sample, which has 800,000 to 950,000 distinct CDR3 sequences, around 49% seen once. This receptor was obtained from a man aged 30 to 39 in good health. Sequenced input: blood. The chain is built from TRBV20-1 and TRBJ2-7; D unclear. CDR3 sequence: CSGHSSYEQYF. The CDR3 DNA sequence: TGCAGTGGGCACAGCTCCTACGAGCAGTACTTC.